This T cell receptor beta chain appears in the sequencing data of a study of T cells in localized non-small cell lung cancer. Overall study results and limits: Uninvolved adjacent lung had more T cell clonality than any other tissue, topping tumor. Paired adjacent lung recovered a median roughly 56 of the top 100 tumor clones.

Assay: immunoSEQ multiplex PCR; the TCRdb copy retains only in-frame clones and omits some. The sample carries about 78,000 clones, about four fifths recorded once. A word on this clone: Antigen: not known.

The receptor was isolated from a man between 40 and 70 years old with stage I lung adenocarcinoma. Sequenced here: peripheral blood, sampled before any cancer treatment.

CDR3 sequence reads: CASSGGLTYYEQYF. The CDR3 DNA reads TGTGCCAGCAGTGGAGGACTAACCTACTACGAGCAGTACTTC. The V gene is TRBV27, the J gene TRBJ2-7; D possibly corresponds to TRBD2 (6 bases). V dropped 5 bases and J dropped 3 bases, with 14 bases sitting between them. CDR3 length equals 14 residues. The germline V gene encodes CDR1 MNHEY and CDR2 SMNVEV (reference sequence).